This T cell receptor beta chain was obtained from a study of CD8 T cells in Susac syndrome. Overall study: When blood was collected, patients with Susac syndrome were therapy-naive, were taking corticosteroids, or were receiving intravenous immunoglobulin alone. General observations from the study: The total CD8+ repertoires contained about 16 Susac-specific public clones, and the CD8+ TEMRA repertoires contained five or six.

Reverse transcription of 0.5 to 1 ug RNA was performed with random hexamers. TCRdb independently ran MiXCR on the immunoSEQ multiplex PCR reads; one entry per CDR3 protein. The sample has about 110,000 distinct CDR3 sequences; approximately 93% are singletons. The CDR3 sequence is 14 residues long. The V end lost 1 base, the J end lost 4 bases, and 11 bases lay between the germline ends. The germline V gene has CDR1 SGDLS and CDR2 YYNGEE. From blood CD8+ and CD4+ T cells, TCR beta sequences were generated. In regard to this clonotype: Its cognate antigen is unknown.

Sequenced material: CD8+ T cells from PBMCs. This sequence originates from a human donor with Susac syndrome. The chain carries TRBV9 and TRBJ2-5; maybe TRBD2 (6 bases). The CDR3 loop is CASSVRDWPETQYF. The CDR3 region has the DNA TGTGCCAGCAGCGTAAGGGACTGGCCAGAGACCCAGTACTTC.